The clone carrying this T cell receptor beta chain appeared a few times. Its antigen remains unidentified. Every immunoSEQ plate was one replicate of a subset's evenly spread DNA. Original processing notes: In the immunoSEQ data, sequences were junction-only and lacked quality scores, so filtering differed. TCRdb's table, derived via immunoSEQ multiplex PCR, lists solely in-frame clones and lacks some. V, J and clone size derive from that table, while D and trimming were established from the DNA sequence. Of approximately 2.5 million clones in the sample, about 92% were seen once. This entry comes from a study of shared clonotypes between healthy human individuals. Findings and caveats of the study: Roughly 5% of naive CD4 clonotypes were shared across several donors.

This CDR3 region has 13 residues. The V gene's germline CDR1 is SEHNR and CDR2 FQNEAQ (reference sequence). Between the trimmed V and J ends, which lost 5 bases and 6 bases, there was a span of 13 bases. CD4+ cell separation produced CD45RA+ naive and CD45RA-negative memory subsets. Source material: naive CD4+ T cells sorted from blood. Subset defined: CD45RA+ positively selected. The TCR sequence derives from a man aged 18 to 29 in good health. This chain uses TRBV7-9 with TRBJ1-2; weak D call: TRBD1 (5 bases). The CDR3 bases are TGTGCCAGCAGCCAAAAAGGGACGGATGGCTACACCTTC. It yields the protein CASSQKGTDGYTF.